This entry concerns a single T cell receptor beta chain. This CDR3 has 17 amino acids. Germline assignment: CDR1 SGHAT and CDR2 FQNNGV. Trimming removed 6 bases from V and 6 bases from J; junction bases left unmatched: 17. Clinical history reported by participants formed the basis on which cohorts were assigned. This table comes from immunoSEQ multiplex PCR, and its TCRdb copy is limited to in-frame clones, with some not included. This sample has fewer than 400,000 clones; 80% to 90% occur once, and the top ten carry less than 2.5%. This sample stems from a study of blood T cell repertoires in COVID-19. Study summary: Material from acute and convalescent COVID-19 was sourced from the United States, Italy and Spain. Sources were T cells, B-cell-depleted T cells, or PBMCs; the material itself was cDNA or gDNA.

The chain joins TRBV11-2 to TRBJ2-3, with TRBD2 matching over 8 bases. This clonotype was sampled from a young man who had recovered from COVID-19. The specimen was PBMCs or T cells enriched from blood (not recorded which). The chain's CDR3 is CASSFSPGLGGGDTQYF. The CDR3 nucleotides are TGTGCCAGCAGTTTTTCCCCGGGACTAGGCGGGGGGGATACGCAGTATTTT. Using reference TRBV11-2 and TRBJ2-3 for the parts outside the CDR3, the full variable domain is EAGVAQSPRYKIIEKRQSVAFWCNPISGHATLYWYQQILGQGPKLLIQFQNNGVVDDSQLPKDRFSAERLKGVDSTLKIQPAKLEDSAVYLCASSFSPGLGGGDTQYFGPGTRLTVL.